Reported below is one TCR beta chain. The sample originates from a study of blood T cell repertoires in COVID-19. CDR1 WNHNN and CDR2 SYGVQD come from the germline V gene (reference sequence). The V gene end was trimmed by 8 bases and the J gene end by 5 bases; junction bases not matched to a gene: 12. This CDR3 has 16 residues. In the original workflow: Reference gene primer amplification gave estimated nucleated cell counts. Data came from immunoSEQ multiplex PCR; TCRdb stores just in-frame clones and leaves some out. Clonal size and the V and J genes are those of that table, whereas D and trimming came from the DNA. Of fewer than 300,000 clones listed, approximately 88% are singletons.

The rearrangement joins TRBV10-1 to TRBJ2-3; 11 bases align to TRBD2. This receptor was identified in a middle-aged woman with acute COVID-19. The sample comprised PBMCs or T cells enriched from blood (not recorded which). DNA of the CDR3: TGCGCCAGCCAAGGACAGCCGGGGACTAGCGGAGATACGCAGTATTTT. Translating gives CASQGQPGTSGDTQYF.